One and the same sample provided the 25 T cell receptor beta chains below, sequenced in a study of OX40 agonist ivuxolimab in advanced cancers. Profiled with immunoSEQ multiplex PCR; TCRdb holds only in-frame clones, not every one. Altogether 100,000 to 150,000 clones are present, 85% to 95% being singletons, with the ten largest covering 0.65% to 0.9%. This specimen consisted of CD4+ or CD8+ T cells sorted from blood, obtained in a trial of the OX40 agonist ivuxolimab. These receptors all come from an adult with an advanced solid tumor such as melanoma, head and neck, liver or kidney cancer.

The V and J genes are TRBV29-1 and TRBJ1-1; 9 bases line up with TRBD1. The CDR3 runs to 15 residues. Per the germline V gene, CDR1 is SQVTM and CDR2 is ANQGSEA. Trimming took 0 bases from V and 3 from J; bases not matched to a gene: 5. This CDR3 reads CSVEDRRQGDTEAFF. The DNA for the CDR3 is TGCAGCGTTGAAGATCGGAGACAGGGGGACACTGAAGCTTTCTTT.

The chain links TRBV5-4 to TRBJ2-4, with TRBD2 matching over 7 bases. V gave up 4 bases and J gave up 7 bases; unmatched junction bases: 5. Germline-derived CDR1 and CDR2 are SGHNT and YYREEE (reference sequence). The CDR3 is 13 amino acids. CDR3 nucleotide sequence: TGTGCCAGCAGCCTCGCGGGGGTGAACATTCAGTACTTC. Translating gives CASSLAGVNIQYF.

The V and J genes are TRBV27 and TRBJ2-3; D remains unclear. From germline, CDR1 is MNHEY and CDR2 SMNVEV (reference sequence). Trimming removed 1 base from V and 11 bases from J, with 10 bases in between. This CDR3 has 12 residues. The CDR3 loop reads CASSLYGVGQYF. The CDR3, as DNA: TGTGCCAGCAGTTTATATGGAGTCGGGCAGTATTTT.

V and J are TRBV5-1 and TRBJ2-1; 10 bases agree with TRBD2. Germline V CDR1 and CDR2: SGHRS, YFSETQ. V dropped 3 bases and J dropped 6; count of bases not matched to a gene: 3. The CDR3 contains 14 residues. In DNA form, the CDR3 reads TGCGCCAGCAGCTCGGGACTAGCGACCAATGAGCAGTTCTTC. Amino acid sequence: CASSSGLATNEQFF.

The chain couples TRBV29-1 to TRBJ2-5; 7 bases agree with TRBD1. The DNA matches TRBJ2-7 better at its end, which makes the J call doubtful. This CDR3 contains 14 residues. Germline values: CDR1 SQVTM, CDR2 ANQGSEA. The CDR3 reads CSVGAGTASYEQYF. Here the CDR3 DNA reads TGCAGCGTCGGAGCCGGGACAGCCTCCTACGAGCAGTACTTC.

This sequence joins TRBV11-3 and TRBJ2-5; D tentatively fits TRBD1 or TRBD2 (5 bases each). The CDR3 consists of 16 residues. V was shortened by 5 bases and J by 0 bases, with 16 bases between the two germline ends. Per germline, CDR1 SGHNT and CDR2 YENEEA. CDR3 sequence reads: CASSARDEWYQETQYF. The CDR3 coding sequence is TGTGCCAGCAGCGCTAGGGACGAATGGTACCAAGAGACCCAGTACTTC.

In this sample, this clone turned up a few times. This chain links TRBV7-2 with TRBJ2-5; possible D gene TRBD1, 5 bases. Germline CDR1 and CDR2: SGHTA and FQGNSA. Trimming stripped 2 bases from V and 2 bases from J, with 6 bases between. This CDR3 is 13 amino acids long. CDR3 in amino acids: CASSLQGQETQYF. For the CDR3, the DNA is TGTGCCAGCAGCTTACAGGGTCAAGAGACCCAGTACTTC.

V gene TRBV7-8 combines with J gene TRBJ1-2; D is uncertain. The germline gives CDR1 SGHVS, CDR2 FQNEAQ. Deletions cut 2 bases from V and 0 bases from J, with 22 bases between. There are 19 residues in the CDR3. The chain's CDR3 is CASSLYPPRQTKANYGYTF. For the CDR3, the DNA is TGTGCCAGCAGCTTATACCCCCCCAGGCAGACTAAAGCTAACTATGGCTACACCTTC.

The chain joins TRBV28 to TRBJ2-4; D remains ambiguous. The germline CDR1 and CDR2 sequences are MDHEN and SYDVKM. Trimming stripped 3 bases from V and 0 bases from J, with 15 bases between. CDR3 length: 17 residues. CDR3 loop: CASSFSRDTLAKNIQYF. The CDR3 coding sequence is TGTGCCAGCAGTTTCAGTAGAGACACTCTAGCCAAAAACATTCAGTACTTC.

This clone was counted a few times. The chain recombines TRBV15 with TRBJ2-2; perhaps TRBD1 as D (6 bases). This CDR3 region has 15 residues. The V gene lost 7 bases and the J gene lost 0 bases, with 12 bases spanning the gap. Germline values: CDR1 LNHNV, CDR2 YYDKDF (reference sequence). CDR3 nucleotide sequence: TGTGCCACCAACCCACAGGGCTCGAACACCGGGGAGCTGTTTTTT. Its translation is CATNPQGSNTGELFF.

The rearrangement joins TRBV4-3 to TRBJ1-4; possibly TRBD1 for D (6 bases). V dropped 4 bases and J dropped 2 bases, with 20 bases sitting between them. Germline V gene data show CDR1 as LGHNA and CDR2 as YSLEER. The CDR3 is made up of 18 amino acids. CDR3 sequence: CASSRTGTPTATNEKLFF. The DNA for the CDR3 is TGCGCCAGCAGCCGTACCGGGACACCTACTGCTACTAATGAAAAACTGTTTTTT.

The J gene is TRBJ1-4, the V gene TRBV5-4, with TRBD1 as a possible D gene (5 bases). This CDR3 has 18 residues. Trimming left V 0 bases short and J 2 bases short, with 17 bases between. The germline CDR1 and CDR2 sequences are SGHNT and YYREEE (reference sequence). The CDR3 bases are TGTGCCAGCAGCTTGGAGGGCGGCCAGGGAGGGACTAATGAAAAACTGTTTTTT. Translation gives CASSLEGGQGGTNEKLFF.

The count of this clone is one. This sequence joins TRBV27 and TRBJ2-1; 7 positions match TRBD2. CDR3 size: 15 residues. The germline CDR1 and CDR2 sequences are MNHEY and SMNVEV (reference sequence). Trimming removed 2 bases from V and 7 bases from J; junction bases left unmatched: 8. CDR3 nucleotide sequence: TGTGCCAGCAGTTTACGCGGGAGCGCCCCAAATGAGCAGTTCTTC. Its translation is CASSLRGSAPNEQFF.

This clone has a single count. The genes are TRBV21-1 and TRBJ2-7; the DNA was not used to check the table's D call, TRBD2. TRBV21-1 is described as a pseudogene. CDR3 size: 15 residues. CDR3 in amino acids: CASSKREGLTYEQYF. Here the CDR3 DNA reads TGTGCCAGCAGCAAAAGGGAGGGCCTCACCTACGAGCAGTACTTC.

This clone was counted a single time. The V call is TRBV4-2, the J call TRBJ2-1; 7 positions agree with TRBD2. The CDR3 spans 15 residues. In germline, CDR1 is LGHNA, CDR2 YNFKEQ. Trimming at V came to 1 base and at J to 7 bases, leaving 7 bases not matched to a gene. CDR3 DNA sequence: TGTGCCAGCAGCCAAGGGCTAGCGGCCGATAATGAGCAGTTCTTC. Translation gives CASSQGLAADNEQFF.

The rearrangement joins TRBV5-6 to TRBJ2-1; D is ambiguous. Germline V gene sequence: CDR1 SGHDT, CDR2 YYEEEE. The CDR3 covers 14 residues. V dropped 4 bases and J dropped 5 bases, with 13 bases sitting between them. This chain's CDR3 is CASSRLSRDNEQFF. CDR3 nucleotide sequence: TGTGCCAGCAGCAGACTTAGTAGGGACAATGAGCAGTTCTTC. The variable domain in full, completed from reference TRBV5-6 and TRBJ2-1, reads DAGVTQSPTHLIKTRGQQVTLRCSPKSGHDTVSWYQQALGQGPQFIFQYYEEEERQRGNFPDRFSGHQFPNYSSELNVNALLLGDSALYLCASSRLSRDNEQFFGPGTRLTVL.

The J gene is TRBJ2-4, the V gene TRBV5-6; 9 bases line up with TRBD1. The J segment lost 0 bases and the V segment lost 1 base, leaving 11 bases of the junction unmatched. The CDR3 has 19 residues. Looked up from germline, CDR1 is SGHDT and CDR2 is YYEEEE. CDR3 in DNA: TGTGCCAGCAGCTTGAGGGGACAGGGTTCTTACCTAGCCAAAAACATTCAGTACTTC. The encoded protein is CASSLRGQGSYLAKNIQYF. Filled out from reference TRBV5-6 and TRBJ2-4, the complete variable domain reads DAGVTQSPTHLIKTRGQQVTLRCSPKSGHDTVSWYQQALGQGPQFIFQYYEEEERQRGNFPDRFSGHQFPNYSSELNVNALLLGDSALYLCASSLRGQGSYLAKNIQYFGAGTRLSVL.

The chain links TRBV5-1 to TRBJ2-7; a weak D match, TRBD2 (5 bases). The CDR3 spans 17 residues. Germline CDR1 SGHRS, CDR2 YFSETQ. Trimming took 0 bases from V and 2 from J, leaving 18 bases between them. The CDR3 loop reads CASSLGYSEGSPYEQYF. The CDR3 DNA reads as TGCGCCAGCAGCTTGGGGTACAGTGAGGGATCCCCCTACGAGCAGTACTTC.

The genes are TRBV7-9 and TRBJ1-4, with D uncertain. The CDR3 is made up of 15 amino acids. V dropped 1 base and J dropped 1 base, with 7 bases sitting between them. Germline V gives CDR1 SEHNR, CDR2 FQNEAQ (reference sequence). The CDR3 region has the DNA TGTGCCAGCAGCTTAGAAGTTAAAACTAATGAAAAACTGTTTTTT. It codes for CASSLEVKTNEKLFF.

This clone was seen once. The rearrangement joins TRBV18 to TRBJ1-6, with D unresolved. Germline lookup yields CDR1 KGHSH and CDR2 LQKENI. The CDR3 runs to 15 residues. Trimming pared 2 bases from V and 6 bases from J, leaving 11 bases between. The CDR3 spells CASSPEGMGNSPLHF. Here the CDR3 DNA reads TGTGCCAGCTCACCAGAAGGGATGGGTAATTCACCCCTCCACTTT.

The chain employs TRBV27 and TRBJ2-3; unclear D gene. Trimming cost V 3 bases and J 2 bases, with 15 bases left between them. Germline CDR1 MNHEY, CDR2 SMNVEV (reference sequence). This CDR3 has 16 amino acids. The CDR3 loop reads CASSFGRTLDTDTQYF. The CDR3 DNA reads as TGTGCCAGCAGTTTTGGGCGCACGCTCGACACAGATACGCAGTATTTT.

V is TRBV7-8 and J is TRBJ2-2; D might be TRBD2 (5 bases). Trimming stripped 2 bases from V and 1 base from J, with 11 bases between. The CDR3 sequence is 16 residues long. Germline assignment: CDR1 SGHVS and CDR2 FQNEAQ. The chain's CDR3 is CASSLSDRGNTGELFF. CDR3 in DNA: TGTGCCAGCAGCTTATCCGACCGGGGGAACACCGGGGAGCTGTTTTTT.

CDR3 in amino acids: CASSPSGYLTGKSADTQYF. The CDR3 region has the DNA TGTGCCAGCAGCCCCTCTGGCTATCTGACAGGGAAGAGCGCAGATACGCAGTATTTT. The chain uses TRBV11-2 and TRBJ2-3; 7 bases match TRBD1. The germline V gene encodes CDR1 SGHAT and CDR2 FQNNGV. The J segment lost 4 bases and the V segment lost 5 bases, leaving 21 bases of the junction unmatched. The CDR3 has 19 residues. Together with reference TRBV11-2 and TRBJ2-3, the CDR3 gives the full variable domain: EAGVAQSPRYKIIEKRQSVAFWCNPISGHATLYWYQQILGQGPKLLIQFQNNGVVDDSQLPKDRFSAERLKGVDSTLKIQPAKLEDSAVYLCASSPSGYLTGKSADTQYFGPGTRLTVL.

V is TRBV6-6 and J is TRBJ1-5; a possible D gene is TRBD1 (5 bases). The CDR3 consists of 14 residues. Trimming pared 5 bases from V and 9 bases from J, leaving 17 bases between. Germline V gives CDR1 MNHNY, CDR2 SVGAGI (reference sequence). DNA of the CDR3: TGTGCCAGCAGTCGACAACTCCAGGGATTGCCCCAGCATTTT. It yields the protein CASSRQLQGLPQHF.

This chain links TRBV6-1 with TRBJ1-1, with TRBD1 matching 7 bases. Germline V CDR1 and CDR2: MNHNS, SASEGT. The CDR3 covers 14 residues. Losses at the gene ends were 6 bases for V and 4 bases for J; bases not matched to a gene: 8. The DNA of the CDR3 is TGTGCCAGCAGCCAGACAGGGAGGAGCACTGAAGCTTTCTTT. Amino acids: CASSQTGRSTEAFF.